This entry lists 11 T cell receptor beta chains sequenced from one sample in a study of cytomegalovirus exposure and HLA in healthy donors. 60 Vbeta and 13 Jbeta primers were used in PCR. Generated by immunoSEQ multiplex PCR, the TCRdb table keeps only in-frame clones and is missing some. This sample has around 140,000 clones, with approximately 78% found just once. Sequencing was done on a sample of PBMCs. Receptors originate from a woman between 45 and 65 years old in good health and CMV-seropositive.

J is TRBJ1-5 and V is TRBV18; D call uncertain. The CDR3 extends over 14 amino acids. Germline CDR1 reads KGHSH; CDR2 reads LQKENI. Trimming pared 5 bases from V and 6 bases from J, leaving 14 bases between. CDR3 protein: CASSATAGSQPQHF. In DNA form, the CDR3 reads TGTGCCAGCTCAGCCACAGCGGGAAGTCAGCCCCAGCATTTT.

Written as DNA, the CDR3 is TGCGCCAGCAGCCCTCCTTTCAGGGCCAACTATGGCTACACCTTC. Protein: CASSPPFRANYGYTF. The V call is TRBV4-1, the J call TRBJ1-2; TRBD1 is a possible D gene (5 bases). V was clipped by 4 bases and J by 2 bases, with 14 bases between them. This CDR3 contains 15 residues. Germline V gives CDR1 MGHRA, CDR2 YSYEKL.

The chain carries TRBV30 and TRBJ2-2; the match to TRBD1 covers 7 bases. The CDR3 has 17 amino acids. Germline CDR1 reads GTSNPN; CDR2 reads SVGIG (reference sequence). Unmatched junction bases numbered 14, after V lost 2 bases and J lost 5 bases. The DNA of the CDR3 is TGTGCCTGGAGTTTCTATCTGACAGGGCGGGTTACCGGGGAGCTGTTTTTT. Protein: CAWSFYLTGRVTGELFF.

This chain joins TRBV19 and TRBJ1-5; D gene ambiguous. CDR1 is LNHDA and CDR2 is SQIVND in the germline V gene (reference sequence). V lost 10 bases and J 3 bases, leaving 19 bases between the germline ends. This CDR3 has 15 amino acids. The chain's CDR3 is CATTGKGLFNQPQHF. CDR3 in DNA: TGTGCCACCACGGGAAAAGGACTGTTCAATCAGCCCCAGCATTTT.

The count of this clone is one. This chain uses TRBV20-1 with TRBJ1-1; unclear D gene. V was cut by 2 bases and J by 3 bases, with 4 bases left in between. CDR3 length: 11 residues. From germline, CDR1 is DFQATT and CDR2 SNEGSKA (reference sequence). Here the CDR3 reads CSARHYTEAFF. The DNA for the CDR3 is TGCAGTGCTAGACATTACACTGAAGCTTTCTTT.

V gene TRBV27 combines with J gene TRBJ1-1; D unclear. The V end was cut by 2 bases, the J end by 4 bases, with 8 bases between. The germline gives CDR1 MNHEY, CDR2 SMNVEV (reference sequence). The CDR3 sequence is 13 residues long. The CDR3 loop is CASSLNRGTEAFF. CDR3 coding DNA: TGTGCCAGCAGTTTAAACCGGGGCACTGAAGCTTTCTTT.

This clone was detected once. J is TRBJ2-7 and V is TRBV5-4; 8 bases match TRBD1. The CDR3 has 16 amino acids. Germline V lookup: CDR1 SGHNT, CDR2 YYREEE (reference sequence). The junction had 12 bases not matched to a gene; V was cut back by 3 bases and J by 4 bases. The DNA for the CDR3 is TGTGCCAGCAGCTCGGCGAAGGACAGGGAAATTTACGAGCAGTACTTC. Translating it yields CASSSAKDREIYEQYF.

The chain recombines TRBV7-2 with TRBJ2-7; 9 nucleotides align to TRBD1. Germline V gene sequence: CDR1 SGHTA, CDR2 FQGNSA. With V trimmed by 3 bases and J by 1 base, 1 base remained unmatched. The CDR3 totals 14 residues. DNA of the CDR3: TGTGCCAGCAGCTTGGACAGGGGTTCCTACGAGCAGTACTTC. Translated, it gives CASSLDRGSYEQYF.

The genes are TRBV5-1 and TRBJ2-7; D is uncertain. CDR3 size: 15 residues. Germline V lookup: CDR1 SGHRS, CDR2 YFSETQ. The germline V and J ends were trimmed by 2 bases and 3 bases, with 15 bases remaining between them. The CDR3 loop reads CASSLAPGTHYEQYF. Written as DNA, the CDR3 is TGCGCCAGCAGCTTAGCTCCAGGAACTCACTACGAGCAGTACTTC.

In its sample, this clone was seen once. The chain recombines TRBV7-8 with TRBJ1-1, with 11 nucleotides matching TRBD1. The germline V gene encodes CDR1 SGHVS and CDR2 FQNEAQ. The CDR3 sequence is 15 residues long. The V segment lost 1 base and the J segment 4 bases; nucleotides outside the gene matches: 2. The CDR3, as DNA: TGTGCCAGCAGCTTAGGAGGGACAGGGGGCACTGAAGCTTTCTTT. It specifies CASSLGGTGGTEAFF.

This chain uses TRBV9 with TRBJ2-1; 12 nucleotides align to TRBD2. The V segment lost 3 bases and the J segment 4 bases; nucleotides outside the gene matches: 8. This CDR3 is built from 17 residues. CDR1 is SGDLS, CDR2 YYNGEE, per germline. The CDR3 reads CASSDSLTSGGYNEQFF. The CDR3 bases are TGTGCCAGCAGCGACTCATTGACTAGCGGGGGTTACAATGAGCAGTTCTTC.